This passage covers 26 T cell receptor beta chains from one sample sequenced in a study of blood T cells in healthy people across ages. A sample-barcoded 5' primer and a J-beta primer mix were used in a second PCR of about 7 to 12 cycles. TCRdb re-derived calls from the 5' RACE reads in MiXCR, one entry per CDR3 protein. Here the sample spans 780,000 or so distinct CDR3 sequences, approximately 55% being singletons. Specimen: blood. Receptor source: an elderly man in good health.

This clonotype showed up just a few times. The rearrangement joins TRBV4-1 to TRBJ2-1; D is tentatively TRBD1 or TRBD2 (6 bases each). V lost 6 bases and J lost 9, with 12 bases in between. The CDR3 is 12 amino acids. Germline V CDR1 and CDR2: MGHRA, YSYEKL. The CDR3 here is CASRTQGGEQFF. In DNA, the CDR3 is TGCGCCAGCAGGACACAGGGAGGTGAGCAGTTCTTC.

The V and J genes are TRBV7-9 and TRBJ2-3; 8 bases fit TRBD1. Germline CDR1 SEHNR, CDR2 FQNEAQ (reference sequence). This CDR3 contains 14 residues. The V and J ends lost 8 bases and 6 bases, in that order; junction bases with no gene match: 10. In DNA, the CDR3 is TGTGCCAGCGCCAGACAGGGGAAGTCGGATACGCAGTATTTT. Encoded protein: CASARQGKSDTQYF.

In its sample, this clonotype was seen once. This chain uses TRBV5-1 with TRBJ1-4; D remains ambiguous. The ends were cut back, 4 bases at V and 7 bases at J, with 11 bases in the middle. The CDR3 consists of 13 residues. Looked up from germline, CDR1 is SGHRS and CDR2 is YFSETQ. CDR3 bases: TGCGCCAGCAGCCGGAGCCGGAGTGAAAAACTGTTTTTT. Its protein is CASSRSRSEKLFF.

This chain joins TRBV7-9 and TRBJ2-1; the match to TRBD1 covers 9 bases. Germline V lookup: CDR1 SEHNR, CDR2 FQNEAQ (reference sequence). With V trimmed by 11 bases and J by 5 bases, 4 bases remained unmatched. This CDR3 is 12 amino acids long. The CDR3 protein is CAGRQGDNEQFF. DNA for the CDR3: TGTGCCGGGCGACAGGGGGACAATGAGCAGTTCTTC.

The chain links TRBV7-2 to TRBJ2-5, with 9 bases that match TRBD2. Judging by the DNA end, TRBJ2-7 fits better; the J call may be wrong. The CDR3 contains 15 residues. Germline V gene sequence: CDR1 SGHTA, CDR2 FQGNSA. The CDR3 DNA is TGTGCCAGCAGCTTAGGTAGCGGGAGTTTCGACGAGCAGTACTTC. This encodes CASSLGSGSFDEQYF.

The CDR3 reads CASGRAANTEAFF. In DNA, the CDR3 is TGTGCCAGCGGCCGGGCCGCGAACACTGAAGCTTTCTTT. V gene TRBV27 combines with J gene TRBJ1-1; no clear D. The V gene's germline CDR1 is MNHEY and CDR2 SMNVEV (reference sequence). The V end was cut by 8 bases, the J end by 1 base, with 11 bases between. The CDR3 is 13 residues long.

In this sample, this clonotype turned up a few times. This chain joins TRBV5-1 and TRBJ2-1; D possibly corresponds to TRBD2 (5 bases). Germline V gene lookup returns CDR1 SGHRS and CDR2 YFSETQ. The CDR3 totals 15 residues. The V end was cut by 4 bases, the J end by 7 bases, with 18 bases between. The CDR3 sequence: CASSQLSVVKNEQFF. The CDR3 nucleotides read TGCGCCAGCAGCCAACTTAGCGTAGTCAAGAATGAGCAGTTCTTC.

This clonotype has just a few counts. The V gene is TRBV7-2, the J gene TRBJ2-1; 10 positions match TRBD2. The V and J ends lost 1 base and 10 bases, in that order; junction bases with no gene match: 4. Germline assignment: CDR1 SGHTA and CDR2 FQGNSA. The CDR3 covers 14 residues. In DNA, the CDR3 is TGTGCCAGCAGCTTAGATAGCGGGAGGAACGAGCAGTTCTTC. This sequence encodes CASSLDSGRNEQFF.

The genes are TRBV28 and TRBJ1-2, with D possibly matching TRBD1 (6 bases). Germline assignment: CDR1 MDHEN and CDR2 SYDVKM. The CDR3 spans 16 residues. The V gene lost 5 bases and the J gene lost 4 bases, with 20 bases spanning the gap. CDR3 loop: CASSPVGVQGFYGYTF. DNA for the CDR3: TGTGCCAGCAGTCCCGTTGGGGTGCAGGGGTTCTATGGCTACACCTTC.

There are a few counts of this clonotype. The CDR3 sequence is CSAPTSGGRNEQFF. The CDR3 bases are TGCAGTGCCCCCACTAGCGGGGGCCGCAATGAGCAGTTCTTC. The V call is TRBV20-1, the J call TRBJ2-1; 11 bases match TRBD2. The germline V gene has CDR1 DFQATT and CDR2 SNEGSKA (reference sequence). This CDR3 has 14 residues. After removal of 6 bases from V and 6 bases from J, the junction contained 7 bases not matched to a gene.

The chain uses TRBV10-3 and TRBJ2-1, with D possibly matching TRBD1 (6 bases). The V gene's germline CDR1 is ENHRY and CDR2 SYGVKD. The V and J ends lost 4 bases and 5 bases respectively, with 12 bases between them. This CDR3 has 14 residues. Here the CDR3 reads CAISARDNDNEQFF. The CDR3 DNA follows: TGTGCCATCAGTGCCCGGGACAACGACAATGAGCAGTTCTTC.

This clonotype was observed many times. The chain links TRBV27 to TRBJ2-7; D is uncertain. Trimming took 3 bases from V and 0 from J, leaving 6 bases between them. CDR1 and CDR2 from the germline V gene are MNHEY and SMNVEV (reference sequence). The CDR3 loop spans 13 amino acids. The CDR3 DNA is TGTGCCAGCAGTTTGGGCATCTCCTACGAGCAGTACTTC. It translates to CASSLGISYEQYF.

V and J are TRBV27 and TRBJ2-1, with D maybe TRBD2 (7 bases). The germline V gene has CDR1 MNHEY and CDR2 SMNVEV (reference sequence). V gave up 6 bases and J gave up 6 bases, with 15 bases separating them. CDR3 length: 14 residues. The DNA for the CDR3 is TGTGCCAGCAGAAGGGGGGGTAGCCGCAATGAGCAGTTCTTC. It translates to CASRRGGSRNEQFF.

Of note for this clonotype: The junction shows a germline mismatch at one end, possibly a read error. The gene calls are TRBV7-9 and TRBJ1-2; D is undetermined. CDR3 size: 15 residues. CDR1 and CDR2 (germline): SEHNR, FQNEAQ (reference sequence). CDR3 in amino acids: CACSTLTPGLRGYTF. The CDR3 DNA follows: TGTGCCTGCAGTACCTTGACCCCGGGCCTCCGTGGCTACACCTTC.

The chain links TRBV7-2 to TRBJ2-7; D call uncertain. The CDR3 is made up of 13 amino acids. CDR1 and CDR2 from the germline V gene are SGHTA and FQGNSA. Trimming took 5 bases from V and 2 from J, leaving 10 bases between them. The CDR3 DNA follows: TGTGCCAGCAGCCCCTCGGAAACCTACGAGCAGTACTTC. Amino acids: CASSPSETYEQYF.

The chain couples TRBV9 to TRBJ1-1; TRBD1 might be the D (6 bases). Germline CDR1 is SGDLS and CDR2 is YYNGEE. The germline V and J ends were trimmed by 3 bases and 5 bases, with 17 bases remaining between them. This CDR3 contains 15 residues. This CDR3 reads CASSAECTGRTEAFF. In nucleotides, the CDR3 is TGTGCCAGCAGCGCCGAATGTACAGGGCGGACTGAAGCTTTCTTT.

This chain uses TRBV20-1 with TRBJ2-2, with 8 bases fitting TRBD2. The CDR3 runs to 14 residues. Germline loops: CDR1 DFQATT, CDR2 SNEGSKA (reference sequence). V was pared by 2 bases and J by 4 bases, with 3 bases of the junction left unmatched. The CDR3 loop is CSARYGRVTGELFF. The CDR3 DNA reads as TGCAGTGCTAGATACGGGAGGGTCACCGGGGAGCTGTTTTTT.

V usage is TRBV6-6 and J usage is TRBJ2-7, with TRBD1 identical over 7 bases. The CDR3 is 13 amino acids. Germline V gene sequence: CDR1 MNHNY, CDR2 SVGAGI (reference sequence). Losses at the gene ends were 7 bases for V and 6 bases for J; bases not matched to a gene: 9. CDR3 DNA sequence: TGTGCCAGCACGCCCCAGGGGGTTGGCGAGCAGTACTTC. This encodes CASTPQGVGEQYF.

This clonotype was found once. The rearrangement links TRBV2 to TRBJ1-2; the D gene is possibly TRBD1 (5 bases). The length of the CDR3 is 13 residues. V was pared by 3 bases and J by 4 bases, with 9 bases between. In germline, CDR1 is SNHLY, CDR2 FYNNEI. The CDR3 bases are TGTGCCAGCAGTGAGACAGCCCTCTATGGCTACACCTTC. Translated, it gives CASSETALYGYTF.

V and J are TRBV12-3 or TRBV12-4 and TRBJ2-1; a weak D match, TRBD2 (6 bases). CDR3 length: 12 amino acids. V gave up 4 bases and J gave up 6 bases, with 7 bases separating them. The CDR3 sequence is CASSWTINEQFF. CDR3 in DNA: TGTGCCAGCAGTTGGACTATCAATGAGCAGTTCTTC.

The rearrangement joins TRBV12-3 or TRBV12-4 to TRBJ1-2; a possible D gene is TRBD1 (5 bases). This CDR3 has 12 amino acids. Trimming took off 4 bases at V and 4 bases at J, with 7 bases between the two ends. This chain's CDR3 is CASSYRSYGYTF. As DNA, the CDR3 is TGTGCCAGCAGTTACAGGTCCTATGGCTACACCTTC.

V and J are TRBV29-1 and TRBJ2-7; TRBD2 matches 8 bases. The better agreement between TRBJ2-5 and the DNA end casts doubt on the J call. The CDR3 contains 15 residues. Germline CDR1 and CDR2: SQVTM and ANQGSEA. The CDR3 sequence: CSVEDSAGGGKTQYF. The CDR3 DNA is TGCAGCGTTGAAGATTCGGCGGGAGGTGGGAAGACCCAGTACTTC.

The chain has TRBV4-1 and TRBJ1-1, with D possibly matching TRBD1 (5 bases). The germline V gene has CDR1 MGHRA and CDR2 YSYEKL. Between the trimmed V and J ends, which lost 3 bases and 8 bases, there was a span of 13 bases. There are 13 residues in the CDR3. The DNA for the CDR3 is TGCGCCAGCAGCCACTATACCGGGACGGAAGCTTTCTTT. Translation gives CASSHYTGTEAFF.

A remark on this clonotype: A much bigger clone sits one base away, suggesting this may be a read error. The chain joins TRBV29-1 to TRBJ2-7, with D perhaps matching TRBD1 (6 bases). Judging by the DNA end, TRBJ2-5 fits better; the J call may be wrong. The CDR3 has 12 residues. The germline V gene has CDR1 SQVTM and CDR2 ANQGSEA. CDR3: CSPYRGSETQYF. CDR3 in DNA: TGCAGCCCCTATAGGGGGTCAGAGACCCAGTACTTC.

This chain joins TRBV28 and TRBJ2-7; 8 bases map to TRBD1. V gave up 4 bases and J gave up 3 bases; unmatched junction bases: 8. In germline, CDR1 is MDHEN, CDR2 SYDVKM. This CDR3 is built from 15 residues. CDR3 DNA: TGTGCCAGCAGTTCTCCGGGACAGGCTTACTACGAGCAGTACTTC. It yields the protein CASSSPGQAYYEQYF.

V usage is TRBV28 and J usage is TRBJ2-3, with 8 positions matching TRBD1. This CDR3 spans 16 amino acids. The J segment lost 7 bases and the V segment lost 5 bases, leaving 14 bases of the junction unmatched. Per the germline V gene, CDR1 is MDHEN and CDR2 is SYDVKM. The DNA for the CDR3 is TGTGCCAGCAGTGCTTACCCGGGACAGGAAGGCTATACGCAGTATTTT. It specifies CASSAYPGQEGYTQYF.